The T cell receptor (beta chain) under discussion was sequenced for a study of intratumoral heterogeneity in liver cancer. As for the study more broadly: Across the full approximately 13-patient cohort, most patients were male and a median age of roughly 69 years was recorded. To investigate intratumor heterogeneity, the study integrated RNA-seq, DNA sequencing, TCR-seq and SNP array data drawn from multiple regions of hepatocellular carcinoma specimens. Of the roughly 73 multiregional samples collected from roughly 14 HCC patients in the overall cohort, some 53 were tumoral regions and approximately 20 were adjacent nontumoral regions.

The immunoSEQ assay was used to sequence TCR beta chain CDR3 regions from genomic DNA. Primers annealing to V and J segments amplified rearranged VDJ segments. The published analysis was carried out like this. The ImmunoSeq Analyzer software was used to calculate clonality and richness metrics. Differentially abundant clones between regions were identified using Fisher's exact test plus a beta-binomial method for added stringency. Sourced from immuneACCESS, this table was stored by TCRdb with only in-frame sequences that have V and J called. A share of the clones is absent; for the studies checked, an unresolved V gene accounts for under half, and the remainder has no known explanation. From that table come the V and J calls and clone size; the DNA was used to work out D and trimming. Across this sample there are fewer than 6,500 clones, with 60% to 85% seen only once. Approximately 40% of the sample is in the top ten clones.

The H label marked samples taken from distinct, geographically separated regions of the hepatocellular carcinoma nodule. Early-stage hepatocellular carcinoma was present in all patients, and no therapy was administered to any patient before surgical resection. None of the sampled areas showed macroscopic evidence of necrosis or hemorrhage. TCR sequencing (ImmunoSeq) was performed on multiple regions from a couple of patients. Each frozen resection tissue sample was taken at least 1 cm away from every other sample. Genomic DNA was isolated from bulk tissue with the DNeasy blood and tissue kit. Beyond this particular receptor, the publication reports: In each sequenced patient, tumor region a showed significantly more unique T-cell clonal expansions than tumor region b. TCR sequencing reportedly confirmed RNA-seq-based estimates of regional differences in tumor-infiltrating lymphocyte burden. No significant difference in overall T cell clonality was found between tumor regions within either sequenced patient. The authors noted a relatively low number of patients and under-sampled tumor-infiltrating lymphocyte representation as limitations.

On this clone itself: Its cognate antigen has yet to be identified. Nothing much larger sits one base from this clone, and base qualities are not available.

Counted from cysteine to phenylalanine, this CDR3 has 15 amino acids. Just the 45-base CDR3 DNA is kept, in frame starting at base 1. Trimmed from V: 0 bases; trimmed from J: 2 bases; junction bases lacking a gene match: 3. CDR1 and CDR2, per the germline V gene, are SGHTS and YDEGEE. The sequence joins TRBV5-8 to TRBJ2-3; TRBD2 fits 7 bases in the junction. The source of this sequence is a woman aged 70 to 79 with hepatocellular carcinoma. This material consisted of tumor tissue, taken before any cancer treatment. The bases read TGTGCCAGCAGCTTGGGGACTAGGTCCACAGATACGCAGTATTTT. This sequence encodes CASSLGTRSTDTQYF.